This TCR beta chain was obtained from a study of OX40 agonist ivuxolimab in advanced cancers. Background for the entire study: Ivuxolimab was a fully human IgG2 agonistic monoclonal antibody targeting the costimulatory receptor OX40 (CD134). Prior anti-PD-1, anti-PD-L1 or anti-CTLA-4 therapy was permitted, and about two fifths of dose-escalation patients had received checkpoint inhibitors. The paper describes the monotherapy dose-escalation part (N ≈ 52 patients) of the phase I trial of ivuxolimab. Of the approximately 50 dose-escalation patients, hepatocellular carcinoma was present in around 20, melanoma in roughly 15, renal cell carcinoma in 9 and head and neck cancer in 9. Intravenous ivuxolimab was administered to patients every 2 weeks at six dose levels: 0.01, 0.1, 0.3, 1.5, 3 and 10 mg/kg. A male proportion of around 83% and a mean age of approximately 61 years, ranging from roughly 23 to 79, were recorded for the dose-escalation cohort. Three dose-escalation patients achieved partial responses, one with hepatocellular carcinoma and two with cutaneous melanoma. Peripheral TCRbeta sequencing was intended to test whether TCR sequence diversity was altered and clonal T-cell expansion was caused by ivuxolimab. What the work shows at the level of the full study, not this receptor alone: Low levels of normalized T-cell clonal expansion were also shown by some nonresponding patients. After ivuxolimab, expanded clones were on average more numerous among CD8+ T cells than among CD4+ T cells. In the 0.1-3.0 mg/kg groups, partial responders were among the patients with the lowest normalized peripheral clonal expansion, particularly in CD8+ T cells. Which antigens the clonally expanded peripheral T cells were specific for was not determined. At doses of 0.1 to 3.0 mg/kg, clonal expansion of both CD4+ and CD8+ T cells in blood was seen between baseline and week 6.

Of note for this clone: Which antigen it targets is not known. Per-nucleotide qualities are absent, and no much larger clonotype sits a single base away.

The junction shows trimming of 4 bases on V and 2 bases on J, plus 9 bases between the germline ends. CDR1 and CDR2 (SGHRS, YFSETQ) derive from the germline V gene. Measured from the cysteine to the phenylalanine, the CDR3 is 13 residues long. Just CDR3 DNA is preserved here, 39 bases in frame from base 1. Patients with autoimmune disease history or receiving systemic immunosuppression were excluded from the trial. Peripheral blood for TCR sequencing was drawn from every dose cohort at baseline, at cycle 4 day 1 and at cycle 7 day 1. The samples were drawn from a first-in-human, open-label, multicenter phase I dose-escalation trial of ivuxolimab. Adults with locally advanced or metastatic melanoma, renal cell, hepatocellular, or head and neck squamous cell carcinoma were enrolled in the trial. CD4+ and CD8+ T cells were sorted separately from peripheral blood before TCR sequencing. Genomic DNA was isolated from the sorted cells so that the TCRbeta CDR3 region could be sequenced. TCRbeta CDR3 regions were sequenced using the immunoSEQ Assay. Not all clones reach the TCRdb copy of this immuneACCESS table, which keeps in-frame sequences only. Checked studies attribute under half of the gap to unresolved V genes and leave the rest unexplained. The sample yields tens of thousands of clones; roughly 90% were counted once. About 16% of the sample comes from the top ten.

The material sequenced was CD4+ or CD8+ T cells sorted from blood, taken in a trial of the OX40 agonist ivuxolimab. The sequence came from an adult with an advanced solid tumor such as melanoma, head and neck, liver or kidney cancer. Rearrangement joined TRBV5-1 to TRBJ1-2; no D gene call is confident. The CDR3 here reads CASSIPGNYGYTF. Read as DNA, the sequence is TGCGCCAGCAGCATTCCAGGAAACTATGGCTACACCTTC.